Sequencing of this T cell receptor (beta chain) was carried out in a study of blood T cell repertoires in COVID-19. Study at large: The United States, Italy and Spain were the sources of the acute and convalescent COVID-19 samples. Sample material is recorded as cDNA or gDNA derived from T cells, B-cell-depleted T cells, or PBMCs.

In the study's own analysis: Nucleated cell number was recorded as an estimate derived from reference gene primer amplification. Profiled with immunoSEQ multiplex PCR; TCRdb holds only in-frame clones, not every one. Clonal size and the V and J genes are those of that table, whereas D and trimming came from the DNA. The repertoire includes 150,000 or so clones, about 83% of them detected once, and over 10% sits in the top ten. Germline V gene lookup returns CDR1 SGHNT and CDR2 YENEEA. The CDR3 is made up of 13 amino acids. With 0 bases removed from V and 1 base from J, the gap between germline ends came to 3 bases.

Sample: peripheral blood. The chain carries TRBV11-3 and TRBJ1-1; D unclear. This clonotype was sampled from a man aged 65 to 79 who had recovered from COVID-19. CDR3 nucleotide sequence: TGTGCCAGCAGCTTAGAGAGGAACACTGAAGCTTTCTTT. Protein: CASSLERNTEAFF.